A single sample gave rise to the 8 T cell receptor beta chains below, sequenced in a study of T cells in Graves' hyperthyroidism and ophthalmopathy. Researchers amplified the TCR beta CDR3 regions from RNA transcripts. A set of HTBI primers served as the primers for a first-round RT-PCR of the TCR CDR3. TCRdb reanalysed the multiplex PCR reads using MiXCR and keeps one entry per CDR3 protein. The sample includes around 610,000 distinct CDR3 sequences, roughly 15% of them seen just once. Specimen: blood. The receptors here all came from a woman aged 40 to 49 with Graves' ophthalmopathy.

The genes are TRBV12-5 and TRBJ1-5; D gene uncertain. Germline values: CDR1 LGHNT, CDR2 FRNRAP. The CDR3 covers 11 residues. V was trimmed by 6 bases and J by 6 bases, leaving 6 bases between them. CDR3 amino acids: CASGLSQPQHF. Written as DNA, the CDR3 is TGTGCTAGTGGCCTCTCTCAGCCCCAGCATTTT.

This clonotype has at least ten counts. The chain has TRBV20-1 and TRBJ2-7; 7 positions match TRBD2. Germline values: CDR1 DFQATT, CDR2 SNEGSKA (reference sequence). The CDR3 has 14 residues. CDR3 sequence: CSPRRAGTRGEQYF. The CDR3 DNA reads as TGCAGCCCTAGGAGAGCGGGAACAAGGGGCGAGCAGTACTTC.

This clonotype was picked up many times. The rearrangement uses TRBV9 and TRBJ2-2, with D possibly matching TRBD2 (6 bases). The germline CDR1 and CDR2 sequences are SGDLS and YYNGEE. CDR3 length: 17 amino acids. The germline V and J ends were trimmed by 1 base and 5 bases, with 18 bases remaining between them. The chain's CDR3 is CASSVLGGAGKTGELFF. As DNA, the CDR3 is TGTGCCAGCAGCGTATTGGGGGGAGCTGGTAAAACCGGGGAGCTGTTTTTT.

This chain links TRBV5-1 with TRBJ2-5; 8 nucleotides agree with TRBD1. This CDR3 region has 16 residues. CDR1 SGHRS and CDR2 YFSETQ come from the germline V gene. V lost 0 bases and J lost 1; bases outside the gene matches: 5. The DNA for the CDR3 is TGCGCCAGCAGCTTGGGAGGACAGGGCCGCCAAGAGACCCAGTACTTC. Its protein is CASSLGGQGRQETQYF.

This clonotype appeared many times. The V gene is TRBV27, the J gene TRBJ2-7; 13 bases are a match to TRBD2. CDR1 is MNHEY, CDR2 SMNVEV, per germline (reference sequence). This CDR3 region has 16 residues. V lost 5 bases and J lost 6; bases outside the gene matches: 10. This chain's CDR3 is CASSPDPGLAGAEQYF. The CDR3 bases are TGTGCCAGCAGTCCCGATCCCGGACTAGCGGGAGCCGAGCAGTACTTC.

This clonotype was seen ten or more times. The chain combines TRBV5-1 with TRBJ1-1; D remains unclear. CDR1 SGHRS and CDR2 YFSETQ come from the germline V gene. The V end lost 2 bases, the J end lost 1 base, and 12 bases lay between the germline ends. This CDR3 comprises 15 residues. The CDR3 DNA reads TGCGCCAGCAGCTTCGGACCCCAGCAGAACACTGAAGCTTTCTTT. Translated, it gives CASSFGPQQNTEAFF.

This clonotype was observed many times. The rearrangement links TRBV24-1 to TRBJ2-2; D may be TRBD2 (5 bases). V lost 9 bases, J lost 2 bases, and 12 bases lay in between. CDR3 size: 14 residues. CDR1 is KGHDR, CDR2 SFDVKD, per germline. The CDR3 DNA reads TGTGCCACCTCCGGCGGGCTTAACACCGGGGAGCTGTTTTTT. Translation: CATSGGLNTGELFF.

This clonotype was counted ten times or more. This rearrangement joins TRBV12-3 or TRBV12-4 to TRBJ1-1; no reliable D call. V was trimmed by 8 bases and J by 8 bases, leaving 15 bases between them. The CDR3 spans 12 residues. The CDR3 reads CASSAEDLEAFF. The CDR3 region has the DNA TGTGCCAGCTCCGCGGAAGATTTAGAAGCTTTCTTT.